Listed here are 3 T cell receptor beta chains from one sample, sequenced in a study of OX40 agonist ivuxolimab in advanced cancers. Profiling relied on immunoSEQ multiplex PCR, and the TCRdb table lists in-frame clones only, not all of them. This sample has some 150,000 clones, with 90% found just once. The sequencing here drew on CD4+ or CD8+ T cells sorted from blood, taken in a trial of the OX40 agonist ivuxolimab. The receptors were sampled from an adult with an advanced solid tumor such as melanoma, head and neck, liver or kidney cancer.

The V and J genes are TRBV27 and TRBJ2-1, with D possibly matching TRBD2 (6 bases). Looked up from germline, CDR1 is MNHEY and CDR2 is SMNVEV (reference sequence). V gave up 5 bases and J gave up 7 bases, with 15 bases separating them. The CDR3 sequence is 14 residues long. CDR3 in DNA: TGTGCCAGCAGTCGCCCGGGACTCCTAAATGAGCAGTTCTTC. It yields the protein CASSRPGLLNEQFF.

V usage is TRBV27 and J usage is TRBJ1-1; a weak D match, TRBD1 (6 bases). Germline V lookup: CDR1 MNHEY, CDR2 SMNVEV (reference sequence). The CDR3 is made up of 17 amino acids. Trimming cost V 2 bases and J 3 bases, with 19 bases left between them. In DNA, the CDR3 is TGTGCCAGCAGTTTACCAACAGGGAGGGGGTTCGACACTGAAGCTTTCTTT. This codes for CASSLPTGRGFDTEAFF.

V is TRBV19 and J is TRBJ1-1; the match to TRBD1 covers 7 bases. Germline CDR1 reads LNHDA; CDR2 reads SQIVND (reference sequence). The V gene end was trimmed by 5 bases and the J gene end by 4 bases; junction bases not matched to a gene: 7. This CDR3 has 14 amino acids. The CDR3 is CASSLGQVSTEAFF. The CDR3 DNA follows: TGTGCCAGTAGTCTTGGACAGGTTAGCACTGAAGCTTTCTTT. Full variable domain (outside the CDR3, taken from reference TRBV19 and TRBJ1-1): DGGITQSPKYLFRKEGQNVTLSCEQNLNHDAMYWYRQDPGQGLRLIYYSQIVNDFQKGDIAEGYSVSREKKESFPLTVTSAQKNPTAFYLCASSLGQVSTEAFFGQGTRLTVV.